This T cell receptor beta chain came from a study of blood T cell repertoires in COVID-19. Study in general: The United States, Italy and Spain provided the acute and convalescent COVID-19 samples. PBMCs, B-cell-depleted T cells, or T cells provided the cDNA or gDNA that made up the material.

In Cohort 3, a recovered donor had either two negative PCRs, clearance, or symptom resolution. The authors' processing: Amplification of reference gene primers was used by the study to estimate nucleated cell counts. Here immunoSEQ multiplex PCR was the method, and the copy in TCRdb shows in-frame clones only, minus some. That table gives V, J and clone size, and the DNA gave D and trimming. Found here are approximately 300,000 clones, more than 75% of them singletons; the top ten hold about 9.4%. V lost 6 bases, J lost 4 bases, and 10 bases stayed unmatched. CDR3 size: 15 residues. Looked up from germline, CDR1 is MNHEY and CDR2 is SVGAGI.

The rearrangement joins TRBV6-5 to TRBJ2-7; 9 bases align to TRBD1. Sequencing was performed on PBMCs or T cells enriched from blood (not recorded which). The sequence was obtained from a woman in her late teens or twenties who had recovered from COVID-19. CDR3 sequence reads: CASRPTGTGIYEQYF. DNA for the CDR3: TGTGCCAGCAGACCTACCGGGACAGGGATATACGAGCAGTACTTC.